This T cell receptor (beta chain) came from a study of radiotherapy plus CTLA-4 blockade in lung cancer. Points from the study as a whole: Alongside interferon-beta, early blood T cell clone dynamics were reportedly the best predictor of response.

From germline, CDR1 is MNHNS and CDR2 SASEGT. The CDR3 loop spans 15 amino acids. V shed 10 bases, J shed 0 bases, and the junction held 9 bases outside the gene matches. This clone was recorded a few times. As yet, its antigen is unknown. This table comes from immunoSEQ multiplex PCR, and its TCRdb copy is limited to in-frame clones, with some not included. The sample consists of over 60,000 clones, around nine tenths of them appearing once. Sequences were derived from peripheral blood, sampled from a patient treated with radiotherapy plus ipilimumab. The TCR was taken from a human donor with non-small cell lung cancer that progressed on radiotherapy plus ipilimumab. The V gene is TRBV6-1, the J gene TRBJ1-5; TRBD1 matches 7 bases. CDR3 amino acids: CATRGGLNSNQPQHF. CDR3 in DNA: TGTGCCACCAGGGGGGGACTAAATAGCAATCAGCCCCAGCATTTT.